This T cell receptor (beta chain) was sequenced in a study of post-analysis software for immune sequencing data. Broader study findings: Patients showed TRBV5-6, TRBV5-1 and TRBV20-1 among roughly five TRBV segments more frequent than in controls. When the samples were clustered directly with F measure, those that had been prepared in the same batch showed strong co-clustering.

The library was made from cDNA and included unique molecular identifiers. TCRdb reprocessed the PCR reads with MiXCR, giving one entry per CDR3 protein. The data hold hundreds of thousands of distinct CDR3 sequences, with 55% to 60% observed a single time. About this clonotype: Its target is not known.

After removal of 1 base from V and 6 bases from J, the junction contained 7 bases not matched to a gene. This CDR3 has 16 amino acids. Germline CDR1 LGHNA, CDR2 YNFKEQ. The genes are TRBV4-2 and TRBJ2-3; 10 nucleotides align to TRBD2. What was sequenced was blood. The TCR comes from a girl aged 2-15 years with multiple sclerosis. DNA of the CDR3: TGTGCCAGCAGCCAAGGAAATAGCGGGGGGTGGGATACGCAGTATTTT. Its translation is CASSQGNSGGWDTQYF.